Reported below is one T cell receptor beta chain. This sample was taken from a study of blood T cell repertoires in COVID-19. Sequencing was performed with immunoSEQ multiplex PCR; in TCRdb, only in-frame clones are kept and a portion is missing. The repertoire consists of hundreds of thousands of clones, with roughly 80% occurring once and the leading ten covering around 4.6%. With V trimmed by 2 bases and J by 3 bases, 12 bases remained unmatched. This CDR3 has 18 amino acids. Germline V gene data show CDR1 as SGHRS and CDR2 as YFSETQ. Cohort placement rested on clinical history that participants reported themselves.

Sequencing used PBMCs or T cells enriched from blood (not recorded which). The chain has TRBV5-1 and TRBJ1-5; 9 bases are shared with TRBD1. The clonotype comes from a woman in her fifties or sixties who had been exposed to COVID-19. The CDR3 coding sequence is TGCGCCAGCAGCTTATTAGTTAGGACAGGGGCGTTCAATCAGCCCCAGCATTTT. Its translation is CASSLLVRTGAFNQPQHF.